A single sample is the source of the 16 T cell receptor beta chains below, sequenced in a study of immune evolution from preneoplasia to lung adenocarcinoma. Generated by immunoSEQ multiplex PCR, the TCRdb table keeps only in-frame clones and is missing some. This sample has tens of thousands of clones, with roughly 68% found just once. Sequenced: FFPE invasive lung adenocarcinoma tissue. The receptors shown here come from a person aged 55-75 years with lung adenocarcinoma.

This clone was seen a handful of times. The chain recombines TRBV9 with TRBJ1-3; perhaps TRBD1 as D (5 bases). The length of the CDR3 is 18 residues. Germline V gene lookup returns CDR1 SGDLS and CDR2 YYNGEE. Trimming took 1 base from V and 0 from J, leaving 17 bases between them. Here the CDR3 reads CASSVKVGGRFSGNTIYF. CDR3 bases: TGTGCCAGCAGCGTAAAGGTTGGGGGACGGTTCTCTGGAAACACCATATATTTT.

The chain joins TRBV15 to TRBJ2-1, with a possible D match to TRBD2 (6 bases). The V end lost 1 base, the J end lost 0 bases, and 13 bases lay between the germline ends. Germline CDR1 and CDR2: LNHNV and YYDKDF (reference sequence). The CDR3 loop spans 17 amino acids. The CDR3 coding sequence is TGTGCCACCAGCAGAGTGGGAGGCACGAGCTCCTACAATGAGCAGTTCTTC. Translated, it gives CATSRVGGTSSYNEQFF.

As concerns this clone: One end of the junction varies from germline; a read error may be responsible. The chain has TRBV2 and TRBJ2-2; D not resolved. The CDR3 is 15 residues long. CDR1 and CDR2 (germline): SNHLY, FYNNEI. The CDR3 bases are TGTGCCAGCAGTGAAGAACATCTGAACGCCGGGGAGCTGTTTTTT. It translates to CASSEEHLNAGELFF.

The gene calls are TRBV5-1 and TRBJ2-7; D gene ambiguous. Looked up from germline, CDR1 is SGHRS and CDR2 is YFSETQ. The germline V and J ends were trimmed by 0 bases and 5 bases, with 15 bases remaining between them. The CDR3 contains 15 residues. The CDR3 DNA sequence: TGCGCCAGCAGCTTGGACGCTACTGCGTGGGACGAGCAGTACTTC. Amino acids: CASSLDATAWDEQYF.

This rearrangement joins TRBV5-4 to TRBJ2-1, with TRBD1 matching over 7 bases. This CDR3 region has 15 residues. Germline V gene lookup returns CDR1 SGHNT and CDR2 YYREEE (reference sequence). V shed 5 bases and J 4 bases; nucleotides not matched to a gene: 9. CDR3 in amino acids: CASSSPGQIYNEQFF. In DNA, the CDR3 is TGTGCCAGCAGTTCACCGGGACAGATTTACAATGAGCAGTTCTTC.

The table lists this clone with a few counts. At one of its ends the junction is not consistent with the germline gene, which may arise from a read error. This rearrangement joins TRBV7-2 to TRBJ1-4; 10 nucleotides align to TRBD1. The CDR3 has 16 amino acids. Germline lookup yields CDR1 SGHTA and CDR2 FQGNSA. In DNA, the CDR3 is TGTGCCAGCAGCCTAGCGCCGGGACAGGGGATTGAAAAACTGTTTTTT. Its translation is CASSLAPGQGIEKLFF.

The chain couples TRBV6-1 to TRBJ1-5; the D gene is possibly TRBD1 (5 bases). The CDR3 contains 14 residues. The germline CDR1 and CDR2 sequences are MNHNS and SASEGT. V was cut by 8 bases and J by 0 bases, with 11 bases left in between. The CDR3 here is CASGRQYSNQPQHF. Here the CDR3 DNA reads TGTGCCAGCGGGAGACAGTATAGCAATCAGCCCCAGCATTTT.

The chain links TRBV19 to TRBJ1-4; perhaps TRBD1 as D (5 bases). The CDR3 runs 15 residues. Trimming pared 1 base from V and 7 bases from J, leaving 13 bases between. Germline V lookup: CDR1 LNHDA, CDR2 SQIVND (reference sequence). The CDR3, as DNA: TGTGCCAGTAGTATAGCCAGGGCGCGGCGTGAAAAACTGTTTTTT. Translation: CASSIARARREKLFF. The entire variable domain, with the rest obtained from reference TRBV19 and TRBJ1-4, is as follows: DGGITQSPKYLFRKEGQNVTLSCEQNLNHDAMYWYRQDPGQGLRLIYYSQIVNDFQKGDIAEGYSVSREKKESFPLTVTSAQKNPTAFYLCASSIARARREKLFFGSGTQLSVL.

The V and J genes are TRBV5-1 and TRBJ2-2, with D possibly TRBD2 on 6 matching bases. Germline V gene data show CDR1 as SGHRS and CDR2 as YFSETQ. Trimming cost V 5 bases and J 5 bases, with 19 bases left between them. This CDR3 contains 16 residues. The CDR3 is CASSEGMGGLTGELFF. As DNA, the CDR3 is TGCGCCAGCAGTGAAGGGATGGGGGGACTTACCGGGGAGCTGTTTTTT.

The V call is TRBV30, the J call TRBJ1-5; no reliable D call. V dropped 0 bases and J dropped 0 bases, with 3 bases sitting between them. CDR3 size: 13 residues. Germline CDR1 is GTSNPN and CDR2 is SVGIG (reference sequence). The CDR3 is CAWSVASNQPQHF. CDR3 DNA: TGTGCCTGGAGTGTAGCTAGCAATCAGCCCCAGCATTTT.

The chain uses TRBV28 and TRBJ1-5; D gene ambiguous. From germline, CDR1 is MDHEN and CDR2 SYDVKM. V lost 7 bases to trimming and J lost 3 bases, with 13 bases between them. This CDR3 contains 14 residues. CDR3 region: CASTLGGLNQPQHF. CDR3 in DNA: TGTGCCAGCACCTTGGGTGGGCTCAATCAGCCCCAGCATTTT.

This rearrangement joins TRBV7-6 to TRBJ2-1; D is ambiguous. Germline values: CDR1 SGHVS, CDR2 FNYEAQ. This CDR3 comprises 15 residues. V dropped 2 bases and J dropped 0 bases, with 8 bases sitting between them. The CDR3 DNA sequence: TGTGCCAGCAGCTTACAGTGGAGCTCCTACAATGAGCAGTTCTTC. As protein: CASSLQWSSYNEQFF.

This chain joins TRBV7-3 and TRBJ2-7; perhaps TRBD2 as D (5 bases). Trimming removed 5 bases at V and 2 bases at J, with 13 bases between. Germline CDR1 and CDR2: SGHTA and FQGTGA. The CDR3 has 14 amino acids. The CDR3 region is CASSPSGNTYEQYF. The CDR3 nucleotides are TGTGCCAGCAGCCCCAGCGGCAACACCTACGAGCAGTACTTC.

This clone is large by share. The V gene is TRBV2, the J gene TRBJ1-1; D not resolved. Germline V gene sequence: CDR1 SNHLY, CDR2 FYNNEI. The length of the CDR3 is 13 residues. Trimming removed 7 bases from V and 4 bases from J, with 13 bases in between. The CDR3 loop is CASTVGSGTEAFF. The CDR3 DNA sequence: TGTGCCAGCACCGTGGGGTCGGGCACTGAAGCTTTCTTT.

This sequence joins TRBV6-5 and TRBJ1-5, with TRBD1 matching 8 bases. The CDR3 is made up of 14 amino acids. Germline-derived CDR1 and CDR2 are MNHEY and SVGAGI. V was pared by 5 bases and J by 3 bases, with 3 bases of the junction left unmatched. The CDR3 protein is CASSTGGPNQPQHF. CDR3 bases: TGTGCCAGCAGTACAGGGGGACCCAATCAGCCCCAGCATTTT.

V usage is TRBV7-2 and J usage is TRBJ2-3, with 11 bases aligning to TRBD2. Trimming took 1 base from V and 5 from J; bases not matched to a gene: 11. Germline V gene lookup returns CDR1 SGHTA and CDR2 FQGNSA. The CDR3 loop spans 18 amino acids. The CDR3 nucleotides read TGTGCCAGCAGCTTAGTCCCCACCGGGACTAGCGGTTTAGATACGCAGTATTTT. Translating it yields CASSLVPTGTSGLDTQYF.